This T cell receptor (beta chain) was profiled in a study of control samples from healthy donors and cancer patients. Germline V gene sequence: CDR1 LGHDT, CDR2 YNNKEL (reference sequence). This CDR3 contains 15 residues. V lost 3 bases, J lost 0 bases, and 9 bases lay in between. TCRdb keeps only in-frame clones here, not all; method: immunoSEQ multiplex PCR. The sample consists of 130,000 to 150,000 clones, more than 85% of them appearing once. Sequenced input: blood. The genes are TRBV3-1 (or the pseudogene TRBV3-2) and TRBJ2-1, with D tentatively TRBD1 or TRBD2 (5 bases each). This clonotype originated in a young man in good health. The CDR3 sequence is CASSHWGSSYNEQFF. The CDR3 DNA is TGTGCCAGCAGCCATTGGGGGAGCTCCTACAATGAGCAGTTCTTC.